This is a list of T cell receptor beta chains from one sample in a study of T cells in localized non-small cell lung cancer. TCRdb's table, derived via immunoSEQ multiplex PCR, lists solely in-frame clones and lacks some. The data show around 1,000 clones, roughly a fifth seen once. The specimen comprised normal lung tissue next to the tumor, sampled before any cancer treatment. Receptors originate from a male donor aged 60 or older with stage III lung adenocarcinoma. CDR3s leave out the opening cysteine and the closing phenylalanine or tryptophan. The order of the fields is V gene, J gene, CDR3 protein.

TRBV14	TRBJ1-6	ASSQDTGKNSPLH
TRBV11-3	TRBJ1-6	ASSFFSLHNSPLH
TRBV11-3	TRBJ2-7	ASSSAPQGAWNEQY
TRBV11-3	TRBJ2-7	ASSPGLAGGRNYEQY
TRBV6-8	TRBJ2-5	ASTKLAGGGETQY
TRBV6-8	TRBJ1-1	ASASRDMNTEAF
TRBV5-1	TRBJ2-1	ASSLVAGGYNEQF
TRBV11-3	TRBJ2-7	ASSLGPGEGRGEQY
TRBV9	TRBJ2-7	ASSKRDSPTYEQY
TRBV9	TRBJ2-3	ASSLSGGTTDTQY
TRBV5-8	TRBJ2-1	ASSFRGTSGYNEQF
TRBV6-8	TRBJ1-5	ASSDSAGADQPQH
TRBV10-2	TRBJ1-5	ASTAGSNQPQH
TRBV5-1	TRBJ2-5	ASSLTGGQETQY
TRBV12-5	TRBJ1-5	ASGEDRGGPQH
TRBV19	TRBJ1-2	ASSSDRGRNGYT
TRBV6-8	TRBJ1-3	ASSRTGTDGNTIY
TRBV6-8	TRBJ1-5	ATYEGGKGNQPQH
TRBV6-8	TRBJ1-1	ASSGARQNLNTEAF
TRBV28	TRBJ1-5	ASSPPEGWDQPQH
TRBV11-3	TRBJ2-7	ASSFLEGLAGPNSYEQY
TRBV6-8	TRBJ1-2	ASSAEGDGYT
TRBV7-2	TRBJ1-3	ASTTAKGNTIY
TRBV6-8	TRBJ2-7	ASKRGGEYEQY
TRBV11-3	TRBJ2-5	ASSLSVGARQETQY
TRBV6-8	TRBJ1-5	ASSDRGGNQPQH
TRBV5-1	TRBJ1-4	ASSYTGQAEKLF
TRBV6-8	TRBJ2-1	AISGDTYNEQF
TRBV28	TRBJ2-2	ASRRDGSNTGELF
TRBV11-3	TRBJ2-1	ASSLGLAGGNEQF
TRBV19	TRBJ1-3	ASTPSQGRGNTIY
TRBV11-3	TRBJ2-1	ASSSGLAGVSTEQF
TRBV29-1	TRBJ1-2	SVDAGGGFDYGYT
TRBV19	TRBJ2-1	ASSQGASYNEQF
TRBV19	TRBJ1-5	ATNGGYGQPQH
TRBV9	TRBJ1-2	ASSVGDIGGYT